The 9 T cell receptor beta chains below were found in one sample sequenced in a study of T cell changes during pregnancy in multiple sclerosis. TCRdb's table, derived via immunoSEQ multiplex PCR, lists solely in-frame clones and lacks some. This table has around 40,000 clones, roughly 91% appearing once. This sample comprised CD8+ T cells from peripheral blood mononuclear cells, obtained in the second trimester of pregnancy. The origin of the receptors is a female donor with multiple sclerosis, enrolled in a pregnancy study.

This chain connects TRBV30 to TRBJ1-1, with 8 bases that match TRBD1. The CDR3 is 15 amino acids. V dropped 1 base and J dropped 0; count of bases not matched to a gene: 4. Germline V gene data show CDR1 as GTSNPN and CDR2 as SVGIG (reference sequence). This CDR3 is CAWSDRDRLNTEAFF. Written as DNA, the CDR3 is TGTGCCTGGAGTGATAGGGACAGGTTGAACACTGAAGCTTTCTTT.

V usage is TRBV5-4 and J usage is TRBJ2-7, with TRBD2 matching 9 bases. With V trimmed by 4 bases and J by 5 bases, 13 bases remained unmatched. This CDR3 has 16 residues. From germline, CDR1 is SGHNT and CDR2 YYREEE (reference sequence). The CDR3 DNA sequence: TGTGCCAGCAGCCCTACGGCGGGAGGGATGGGCGACGAGCAGTACTTC. The encoded protein is CASSPTAGGMGDEQYF.

This clone is labeled as medium-sized (0.01 to 0.1%). This chain links TRBV6-4 with TRBJ2-3, with 7 bases lining up with TRBD2. Germline CDR1 MRHNA, CDR2 SNTAGT. The ends lost 3 bases at V and 3 bases at J; junction bases unmatched: 0. The CDR3 has 13 amino acids. CDR3 in amino acids: CASSERETDTQYF. As DNA, the CDR3 is TGTGCCAGCAGTGAGCGGGAGACAGATACGCAGTATTTT.

J is TRBJ2-5 and V is TRBV5-4; tentatively, D is TRBD2 (7 bases). Germline lookup yields CDR1 SGHNT and CDR2 YYREEE (reference sequence). The V end was cut by 0 bases, the J end by 2 bases, with 8 bases between. The CDR3 sequence is 14 residues long. The CDR3 bases are TGTGCCAGCAGCTTGGAGGGGGGGCAAGAGACCCAGTACTTC. Amino acids: CASSLEGGQETQYF.

The count of this clone is one. Other DNA sequences in this specimen translate into the identical CDR3. CDR3 residues: CASSLGTVNTGELFF. The CDR3 DNA is TGTGCCAGCAGCCTGGGGACAGTCAACACCGGGGAGCTGTTTTTT. V usage is TRBV7-9 and J usage is TRBJ2-2, with TRBD1 matching over 7 bases. V gave up 5 bases and J gave up 2 bases; unmatched junction bases: 5. The CDR3 runs 15 residues. The germline CDR1 and CDR2 sequences are SEHNR and FQNEAQ (reference sequence).

The rearrangement joins TRBV19 to TRBJ2-1, with 10 bases aligning to TRBD2. The V gene's germline CDR1 is LNHDA and CDR2 SQIVND (reference sequence). Trimming removed 8 bases from V and 7 bases from J; junction bases left unmatched: 8. The CDR3 runs 14 residues. This chain's CDR3 is CASLSKREGNEQFF. CDR3 DNA sequence: TGTGCCAGTCTCAGCAAGCGGGAGGGTAATGAGCAGTTCTTC.

The chain combines TRBV10-3 with TRBJ1-5, with TRBD1 as a possible D gene (6 bases). The CDR3 consists of 13 residues. V lost 6 bases to trimming and J lost 5 bases, with 11 bases between them. The germline CDR1 and CDR2 sequences are ENHRY and SYGVKD. This CDR3 is CAIRKDSYQPQHF. The CDR3 coding sequence is TGTGCCATCAGGAAGGACAGTTATCAGCCCCAGCATTTT.

The V gene is TRBV7-9, the J gene TRBJ1-1; TRBD1 matches at 11 bases. This CDR3 region has 14 residues. Germline CDR1 reads SEHNR; CDR2 reads FQNEAQ (reference sequence). V dropped 7 bases and J dropped 6; count of bases not matched to a gene: 7. The DNA of the CDR3 is TGTGCCAGCACCCCGGACAGGGGGCTTCCTGAAGCTTTCTTT. Residues: CASTPDRGLPEAFF.

The chain couples TRBV27 to TRBJ2-7, with 9 bases fitting TRBD1. Trimming took 5 bases from V and 0 from J; bases not matched to a gene: 8. CDR3 length: 16 amino acids. The V gene's germline CDR1 is MNHEY and CDR2 SMNVEV (reference sequence). The CDR3 reads CASSDLNRGPSYEQYF. The CDR3 DNA reads TGTGCCAGCAGTGACCTTAACAGGGGGCCCTCCTACGAGCAGTACTTC.